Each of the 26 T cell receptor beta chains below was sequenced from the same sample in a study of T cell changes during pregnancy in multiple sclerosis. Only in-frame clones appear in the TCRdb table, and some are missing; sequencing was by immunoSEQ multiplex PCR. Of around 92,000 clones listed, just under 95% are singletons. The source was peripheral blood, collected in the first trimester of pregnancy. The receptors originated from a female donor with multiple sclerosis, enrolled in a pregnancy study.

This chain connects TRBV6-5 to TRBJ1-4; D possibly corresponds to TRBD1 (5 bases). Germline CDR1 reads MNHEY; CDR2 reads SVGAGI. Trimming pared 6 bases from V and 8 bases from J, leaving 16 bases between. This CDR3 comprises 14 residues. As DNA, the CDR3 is TGTGCCAGCAGCCACCGGACAAGTGGCGAAAAACTGTTTTTT. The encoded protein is CASSHRTSGEKLFF.

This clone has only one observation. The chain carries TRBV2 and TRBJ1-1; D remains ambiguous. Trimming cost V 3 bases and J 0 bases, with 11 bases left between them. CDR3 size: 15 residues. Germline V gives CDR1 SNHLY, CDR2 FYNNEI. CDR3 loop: CASSERSTMNTEAFF. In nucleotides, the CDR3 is TGTGCCAGCAGTGAGCGTAGCACAATGAACACTGAAGCTTTCTTT.

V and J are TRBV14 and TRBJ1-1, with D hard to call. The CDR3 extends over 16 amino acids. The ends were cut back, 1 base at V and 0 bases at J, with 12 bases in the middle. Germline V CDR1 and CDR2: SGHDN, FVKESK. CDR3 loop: CASSQVWRTMNTEAFF. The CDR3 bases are TGTGCCAGCAGCCAAGTTTGGAGAACAATGAACACTGAAGCTTTCTTT.

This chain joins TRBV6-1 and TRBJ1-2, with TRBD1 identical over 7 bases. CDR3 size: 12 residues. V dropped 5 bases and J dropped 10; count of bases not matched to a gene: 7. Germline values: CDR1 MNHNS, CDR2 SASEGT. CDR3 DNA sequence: TGTGCCAGCAGTACCGGGACAGTCCTCTACACCTTC. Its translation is CASSTGTVLYTF.

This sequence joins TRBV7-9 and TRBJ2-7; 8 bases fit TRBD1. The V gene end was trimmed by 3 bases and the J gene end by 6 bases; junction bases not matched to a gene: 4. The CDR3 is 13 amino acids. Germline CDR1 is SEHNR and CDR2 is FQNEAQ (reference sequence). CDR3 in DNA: TGTGCCAGCAGCTTTACTACAGGGGGCGAGCAGTACTTC. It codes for CASSFTTGGEQYF. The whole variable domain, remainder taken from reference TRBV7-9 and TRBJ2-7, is DTGVSQNPRHKITKRGQNVTFRCDPISEHNRLYWYRQTLGQGPEFLTYFQNEAQLEKSRLLSDRFSAERPKGSFSTLEIQRTEQGDSAMYLCASSFTTGGEQYFGPGTRLTVT.

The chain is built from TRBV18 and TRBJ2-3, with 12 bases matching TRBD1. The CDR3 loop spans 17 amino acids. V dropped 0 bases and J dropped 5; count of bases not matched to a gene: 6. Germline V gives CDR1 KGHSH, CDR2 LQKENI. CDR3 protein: CASSPPTGQGAGDTQYF. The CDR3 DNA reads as TGTGCCAGCTCACCACCTACGGGACAGGGGGCAGGAGATACGCAGTATTTT.

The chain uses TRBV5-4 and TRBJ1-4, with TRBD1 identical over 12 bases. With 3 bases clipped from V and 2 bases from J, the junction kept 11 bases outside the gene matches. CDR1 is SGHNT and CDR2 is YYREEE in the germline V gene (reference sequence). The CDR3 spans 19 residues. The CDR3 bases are TGTGCCAGCAGCTCGGGGACAGGGGGCAGGGGGTGGACTAATGAAAAACTGTTTTTT. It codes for CASSSGTGGRGWTNEKLFF.

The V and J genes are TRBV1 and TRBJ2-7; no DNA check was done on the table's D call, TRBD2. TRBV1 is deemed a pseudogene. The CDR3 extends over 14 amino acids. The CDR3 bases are TGCACCAGCAGCCAAGGTCCAGCGGGGGGCGAGCAGTACTTC. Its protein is CTSSQGPAGGEQYF.

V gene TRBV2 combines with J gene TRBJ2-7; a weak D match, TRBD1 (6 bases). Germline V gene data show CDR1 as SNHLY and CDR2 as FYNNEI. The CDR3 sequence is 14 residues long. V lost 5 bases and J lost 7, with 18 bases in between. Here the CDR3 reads CASSPDWGPGEQYF. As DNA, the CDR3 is TGTGCCAGCAGTCCTGATTGGGGGCCGGGGGAGCAGTACTTC.

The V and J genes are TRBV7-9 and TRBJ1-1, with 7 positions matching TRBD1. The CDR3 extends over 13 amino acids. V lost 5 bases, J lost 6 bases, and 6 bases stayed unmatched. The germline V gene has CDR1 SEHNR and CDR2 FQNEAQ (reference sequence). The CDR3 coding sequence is TGTGCCAGCAGCCCCCCAGGGGGTCCTGAAGCTTTCTTT. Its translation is CASSPPGGPEAFF.

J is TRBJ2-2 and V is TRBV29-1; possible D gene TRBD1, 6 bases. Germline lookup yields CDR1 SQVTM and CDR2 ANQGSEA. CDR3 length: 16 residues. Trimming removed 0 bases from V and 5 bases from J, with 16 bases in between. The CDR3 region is CSVEEIRQGNTGELFF. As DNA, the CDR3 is TGCAGCGTTGAAGAAATTAGGCAGGGGAATACCGGGGAGCTGTTTTTT.

Here the CDR3 reads CASRKRTAEDSPLHF. In nucleotides, the CDR3 is TGTGCCAGCAGGAAAAGGACGGCGGAGGATTCACCCCTCCACTTT. This chain connects TRBV27 to TRBJ1-6; D is unresolved. This CDR3 region has 15 residues. Per the germline V gene, CDR1 is MNHEY and CDR2 is SMNVEV (reference sequence). V lost 6 bases and J lost 8, with 17 bases in between.

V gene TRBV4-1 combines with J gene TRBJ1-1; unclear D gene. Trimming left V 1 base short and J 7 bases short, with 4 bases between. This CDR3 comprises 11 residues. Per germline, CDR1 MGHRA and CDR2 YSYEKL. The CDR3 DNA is TGCGCCAGCAGCCAAGGAGTTGAAGCTTTCTTT. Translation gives CASSQGVEAFF.

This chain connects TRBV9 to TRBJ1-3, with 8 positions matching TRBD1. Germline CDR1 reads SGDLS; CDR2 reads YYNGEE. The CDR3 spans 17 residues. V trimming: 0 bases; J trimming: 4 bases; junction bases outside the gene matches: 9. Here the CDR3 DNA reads TGTGCCAGCAGCGTAGGGACAGGGCCCACGGAAGGAAACACCATATATTTT. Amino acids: CASSVGTGPTEGNTIYF.

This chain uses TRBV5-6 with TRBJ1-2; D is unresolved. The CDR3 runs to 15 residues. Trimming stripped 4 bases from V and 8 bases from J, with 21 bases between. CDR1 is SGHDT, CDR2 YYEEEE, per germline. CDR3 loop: CASSERGSLLWGYTF. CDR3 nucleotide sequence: TGTGCCAGCAGCGAGCGCGGCAGTCTCTTGTGGGGCTACACCTTC.

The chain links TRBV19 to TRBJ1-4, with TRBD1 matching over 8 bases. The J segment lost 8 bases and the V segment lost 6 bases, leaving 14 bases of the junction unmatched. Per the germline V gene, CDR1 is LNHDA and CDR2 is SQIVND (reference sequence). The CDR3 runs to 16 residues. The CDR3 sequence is CASRPSPKTGVEKLFF. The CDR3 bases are TGTGCCAGTAGACCGTCACCGAAGACAGGGGTGGAAAAACTGTTTTTT.

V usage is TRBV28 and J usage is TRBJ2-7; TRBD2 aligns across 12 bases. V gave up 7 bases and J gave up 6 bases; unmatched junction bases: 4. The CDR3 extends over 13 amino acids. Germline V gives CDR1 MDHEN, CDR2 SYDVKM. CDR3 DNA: TGTGCCAGCACTAGCGGGGGGGTGATCGAGCAGTACTTC. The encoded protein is CASTSGGVIEQYF.

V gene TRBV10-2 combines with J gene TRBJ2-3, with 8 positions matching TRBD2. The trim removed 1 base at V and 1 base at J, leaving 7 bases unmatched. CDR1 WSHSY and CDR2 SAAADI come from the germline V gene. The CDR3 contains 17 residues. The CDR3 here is CASSEYSGGPGTDTQYF. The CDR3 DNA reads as TGCGCCAGCAGTGAGTATTCGGGGGGGCCTGGCACAGATACGCAGTATTTT.

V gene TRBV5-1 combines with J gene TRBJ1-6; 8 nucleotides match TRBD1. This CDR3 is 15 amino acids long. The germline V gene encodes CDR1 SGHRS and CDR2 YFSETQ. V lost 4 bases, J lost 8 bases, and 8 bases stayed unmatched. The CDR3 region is CASSLTGQGHSPLHF. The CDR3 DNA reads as TGCGCCAGCAGCCTTACCGGACAGGGCCATTCACCCCTCCACTTT.

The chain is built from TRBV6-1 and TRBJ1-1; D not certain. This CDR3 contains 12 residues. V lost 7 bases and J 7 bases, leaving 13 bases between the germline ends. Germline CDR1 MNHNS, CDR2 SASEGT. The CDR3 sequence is CASKAGSNEAFF. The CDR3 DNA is TGTGCCAGCAAGGCGGGGAGTAATGAAGCTTTCTTT.

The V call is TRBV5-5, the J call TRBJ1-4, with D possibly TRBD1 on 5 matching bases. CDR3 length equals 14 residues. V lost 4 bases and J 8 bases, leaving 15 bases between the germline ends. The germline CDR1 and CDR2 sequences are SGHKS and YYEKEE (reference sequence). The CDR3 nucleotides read TGTGCCAGCAGCCCCCGGGTCTCAGGGGAAAAACTGTTTTTT. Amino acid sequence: CASSPRVSGEKLFF.

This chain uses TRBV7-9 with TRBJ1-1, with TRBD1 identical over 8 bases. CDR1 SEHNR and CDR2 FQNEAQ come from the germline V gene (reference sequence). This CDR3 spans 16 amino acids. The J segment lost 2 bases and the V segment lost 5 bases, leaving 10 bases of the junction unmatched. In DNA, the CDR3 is TGTGCCAGCAGCCGACTTTTGACAGGGGAAAACACTGAAGCTTTCTTT. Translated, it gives CASSRLLTGENTEAFF.

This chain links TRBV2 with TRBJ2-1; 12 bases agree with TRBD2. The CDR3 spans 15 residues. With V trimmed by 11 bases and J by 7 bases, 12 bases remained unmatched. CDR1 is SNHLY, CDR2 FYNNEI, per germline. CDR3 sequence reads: CARPKLGTSGNEQFF. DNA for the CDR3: TGTGCCCGCCCCAAGCTTGGGACTAGCGGGAATGAGCAGTTCTTC.

CDR3: CASSYSDRGSYEQYF. DNA for the CDR3: TGTGCCAGCAGTTACTCGGACAGGGGATCCTACGAGCAGTACTTC. The chain has TRBV6-5 and TRBJ2-7, with TRBD1 matching 9 bases. The CDR3 has 15 residues. CDR1 and CDR2 (germline): MNHEY, SVGAGI. Trimming cost V 0 bases and J 1 base; bases outside gene matches: 1.

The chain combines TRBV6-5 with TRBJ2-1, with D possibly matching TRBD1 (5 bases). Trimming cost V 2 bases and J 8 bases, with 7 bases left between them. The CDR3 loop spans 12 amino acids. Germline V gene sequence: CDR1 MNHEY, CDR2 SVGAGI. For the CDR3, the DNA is TGTGCCAGCAGTTACCAGGGCTATGAGCAGTTCTTC. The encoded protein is CASSYQGYEQFF.

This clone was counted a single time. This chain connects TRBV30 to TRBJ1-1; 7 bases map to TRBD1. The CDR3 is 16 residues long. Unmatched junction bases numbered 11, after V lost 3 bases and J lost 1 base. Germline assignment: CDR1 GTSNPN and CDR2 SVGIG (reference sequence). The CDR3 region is CAWSLGGAGWNTEAFF. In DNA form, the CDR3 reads TGTGCCTGGAGCCTAGGGGGCGCTGGGTGGAACACTGAAGCTTTCTTT.